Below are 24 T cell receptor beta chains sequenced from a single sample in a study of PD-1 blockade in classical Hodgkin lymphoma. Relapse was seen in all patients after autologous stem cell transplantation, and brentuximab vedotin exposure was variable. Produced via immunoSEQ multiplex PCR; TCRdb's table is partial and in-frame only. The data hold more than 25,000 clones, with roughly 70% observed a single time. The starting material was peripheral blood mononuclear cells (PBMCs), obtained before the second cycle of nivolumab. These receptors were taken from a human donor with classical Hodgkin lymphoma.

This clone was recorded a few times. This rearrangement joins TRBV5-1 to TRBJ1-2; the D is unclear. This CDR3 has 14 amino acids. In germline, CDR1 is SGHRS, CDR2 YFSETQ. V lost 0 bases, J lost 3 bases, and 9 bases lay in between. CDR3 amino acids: CASSLAAQDYGYTF. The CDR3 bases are TGCGCCAGCAGCTTGGCGGCCCAGGACTATGGCTACACCTTC.

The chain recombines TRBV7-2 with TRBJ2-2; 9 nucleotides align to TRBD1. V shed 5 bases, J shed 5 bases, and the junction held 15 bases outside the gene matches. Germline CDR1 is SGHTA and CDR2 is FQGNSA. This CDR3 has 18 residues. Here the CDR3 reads CASSPKTGGVRSTGELFF. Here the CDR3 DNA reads TGTGCCAGCAGCCCCAAGACAGGGGGTGTTAGATCGACCGGGGAGCTGTTTTTT.

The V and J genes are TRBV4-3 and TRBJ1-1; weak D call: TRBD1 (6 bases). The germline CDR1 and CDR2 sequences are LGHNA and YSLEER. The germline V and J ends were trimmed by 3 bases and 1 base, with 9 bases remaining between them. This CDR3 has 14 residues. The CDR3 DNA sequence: TGCGCCAGCAGCCACGACAGGAGGAACACTGAAGCTTTCTTT. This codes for CASSHDRRNTEAFF.

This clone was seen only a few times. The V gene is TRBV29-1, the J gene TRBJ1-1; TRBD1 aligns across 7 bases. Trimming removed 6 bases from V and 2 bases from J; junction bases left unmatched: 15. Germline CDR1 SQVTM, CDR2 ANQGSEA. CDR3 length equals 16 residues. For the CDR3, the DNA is TGCAGCGTCTTTCTTATAGGGGGCCCCGTAAACACTGAAGCTTTCTTT. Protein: CSVFLIGGPVNTEAFF.

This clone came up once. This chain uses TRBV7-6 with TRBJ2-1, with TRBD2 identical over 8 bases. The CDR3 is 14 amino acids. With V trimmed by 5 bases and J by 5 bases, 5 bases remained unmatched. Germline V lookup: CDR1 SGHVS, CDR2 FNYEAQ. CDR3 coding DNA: TGTGCCAGCAGCGAAGGACTAGCCAACAATGAGCAGTTCTTC. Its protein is CASSEGLANNEQFF.

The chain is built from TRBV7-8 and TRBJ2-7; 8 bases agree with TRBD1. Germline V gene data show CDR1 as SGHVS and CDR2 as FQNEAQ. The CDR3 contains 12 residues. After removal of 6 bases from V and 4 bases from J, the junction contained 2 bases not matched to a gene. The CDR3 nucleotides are TGTGCCAGCAGTACAGGGGGGTACGAGCAGTACGTC. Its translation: CASSTGGYEQYV.

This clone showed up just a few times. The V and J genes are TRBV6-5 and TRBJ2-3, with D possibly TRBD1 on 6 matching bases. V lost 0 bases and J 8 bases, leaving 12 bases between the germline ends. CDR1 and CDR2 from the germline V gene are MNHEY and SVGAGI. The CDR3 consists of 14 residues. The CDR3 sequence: CASSYSFRGGTQYF. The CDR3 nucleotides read TGTGCCAGCAGTTACTCATTTCGAGGGGGTACGCAGTATTTT.

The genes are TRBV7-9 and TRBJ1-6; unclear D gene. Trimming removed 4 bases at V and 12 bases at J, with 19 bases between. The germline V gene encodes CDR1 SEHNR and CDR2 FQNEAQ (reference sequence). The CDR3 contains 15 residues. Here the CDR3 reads CASSSTVGWIGPLHF. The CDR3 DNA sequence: TGTGCCAGCAGCTCCACCGTGGGGTGGATTGGACCCCTCCACTTT.

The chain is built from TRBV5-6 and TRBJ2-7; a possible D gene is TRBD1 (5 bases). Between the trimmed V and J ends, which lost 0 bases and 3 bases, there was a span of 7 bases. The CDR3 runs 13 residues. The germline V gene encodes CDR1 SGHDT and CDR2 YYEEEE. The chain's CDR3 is CASSLGGIYEQYV. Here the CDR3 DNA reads TGTGCCAGCAGCTTGGGGGGCATCTACGAGCAGTACGTC.

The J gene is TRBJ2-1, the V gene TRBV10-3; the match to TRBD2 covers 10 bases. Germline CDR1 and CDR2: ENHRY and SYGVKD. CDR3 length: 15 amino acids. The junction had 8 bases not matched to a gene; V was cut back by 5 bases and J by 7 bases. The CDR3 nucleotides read TGTGCCATCAGTCGCCCTAGCGGGAGTTCAAATGAGCAGTTCTTC. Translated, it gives CAISRPSGSSNEQFF.

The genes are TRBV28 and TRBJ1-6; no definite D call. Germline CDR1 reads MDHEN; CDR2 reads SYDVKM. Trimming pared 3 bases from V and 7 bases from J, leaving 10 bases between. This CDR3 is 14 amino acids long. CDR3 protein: CASSLGIRNSPLHF. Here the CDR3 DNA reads TGTGCCAGCAGTTTGGGCATCAGGAATTCACCCCTCCACTTT.

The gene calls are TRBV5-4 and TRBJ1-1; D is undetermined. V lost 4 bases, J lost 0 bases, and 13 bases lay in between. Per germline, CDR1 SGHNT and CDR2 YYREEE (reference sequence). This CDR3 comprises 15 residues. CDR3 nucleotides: TGTGCCAGCAGCCCCGTCGGAGACATGAACACTGAAGCTTTCTTT. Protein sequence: CASSPVGDMNTEAFF.

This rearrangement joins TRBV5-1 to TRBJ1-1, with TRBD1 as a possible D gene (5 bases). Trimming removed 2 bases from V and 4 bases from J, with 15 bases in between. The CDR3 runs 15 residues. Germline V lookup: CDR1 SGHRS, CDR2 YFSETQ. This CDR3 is CASSFWSGMGTEAFF. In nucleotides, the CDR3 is TGCGCCAGCAGCTTTTGGTCAGGGATGGGCACTGAAGCTTTCTTT.

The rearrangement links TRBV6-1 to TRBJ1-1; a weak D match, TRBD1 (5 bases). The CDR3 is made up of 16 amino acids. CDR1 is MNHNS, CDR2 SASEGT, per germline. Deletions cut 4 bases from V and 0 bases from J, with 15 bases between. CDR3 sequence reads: CASSVKGMAMNTEAFF. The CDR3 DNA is TGTGCCAGCAGTGTTAAGGGGATGGCCATGAACACTGAAGCTTTCTTT.

The DNA for the CDR3 is TGTGCCAGACTACAGGGGAATAGCAATCAGCCCCAGCATTTT. Amino acids: CARLQGNSNQPQHF. V and J are TRBV21-1 and TRBJ1-5; TRBD1 is the table's D call and was not checked against the DNA. TRBV21-1 represents a pseudogene. This CDR3 comprises 14 residues.

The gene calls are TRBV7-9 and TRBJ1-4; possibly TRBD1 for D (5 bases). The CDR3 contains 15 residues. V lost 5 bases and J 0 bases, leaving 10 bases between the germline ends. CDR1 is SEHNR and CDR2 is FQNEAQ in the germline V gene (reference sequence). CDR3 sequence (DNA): TGTGCCAGCAGCCCCCAGGGTGCAACTAATGAAAAACTGTTTTTT. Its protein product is CASSPQGATNEKLFF. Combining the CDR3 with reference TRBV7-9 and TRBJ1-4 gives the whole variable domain DTGVSQNPRHKITKRGQNVTFRCDPISEHNRLYWYRQTLGQGPEFLTYFQNEAQLEKSRLLSDRFSAERPKGSFSTLEIQRTEQGDSAMYLCASSPQGATNEKLFFGSGTQLSVL.

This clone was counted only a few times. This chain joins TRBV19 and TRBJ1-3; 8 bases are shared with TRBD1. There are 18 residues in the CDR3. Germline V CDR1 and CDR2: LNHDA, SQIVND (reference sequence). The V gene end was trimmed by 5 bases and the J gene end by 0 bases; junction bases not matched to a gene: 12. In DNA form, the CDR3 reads TGTGCCAGTAGTCTCTTGCAGACAGGGGCCAACTCTGGAAACACCATATATTTT. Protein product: CASSLLQTGANSGNTIYF.

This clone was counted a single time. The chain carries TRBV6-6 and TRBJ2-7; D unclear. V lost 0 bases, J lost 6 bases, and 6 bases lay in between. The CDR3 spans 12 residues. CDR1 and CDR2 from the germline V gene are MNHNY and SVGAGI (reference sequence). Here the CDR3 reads CASSYSLGEQYF. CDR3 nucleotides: TGTGCCAGCAGTTACTCCTTGGGCGAGCAGTACTTC.

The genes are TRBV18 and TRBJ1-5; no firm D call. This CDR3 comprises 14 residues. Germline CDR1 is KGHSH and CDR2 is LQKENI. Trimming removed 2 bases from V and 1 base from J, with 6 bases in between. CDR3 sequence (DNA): TGTGCCAGCTCACCATCGAGGAGCAATCAGCCCCAGCATTTT. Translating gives CASSPSRSNQPQHF. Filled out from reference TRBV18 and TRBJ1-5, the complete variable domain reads NAGVMQNPRHLVRRRGQEARLRCSPMKGHSHVYWYRQLPEEGLKFMVYLQKENIIDESGMPKERFSAEFPKEGPSILRIQQVVRGDSAAYFCASSPSRSNQPQHFGDGTRLSIL.

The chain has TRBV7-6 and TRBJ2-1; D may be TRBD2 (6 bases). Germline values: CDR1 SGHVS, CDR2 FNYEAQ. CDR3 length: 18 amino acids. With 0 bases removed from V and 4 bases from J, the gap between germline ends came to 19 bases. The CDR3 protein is CASSLAAPISGAYNEQFF. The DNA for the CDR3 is TGTGCCAGCAGCTTAGCCGCCCCGATATCGGGAGCTTACAATGAGCAGTTCTTC.

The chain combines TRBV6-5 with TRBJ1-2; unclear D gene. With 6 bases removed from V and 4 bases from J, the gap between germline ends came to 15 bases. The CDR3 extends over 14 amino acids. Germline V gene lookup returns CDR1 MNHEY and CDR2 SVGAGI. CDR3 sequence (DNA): TGTGCCAGCAGCCCATCGGGTGGTGGCTATGGCTACACCTTC. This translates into CASSPSGGGYGYTF.

The CDR3 region is CASSLEDNSPLHF. The CDR3 region has the DNA TGTGCCAGCAGCTTGGAAGATAATTCACCCCTCCACTTT. V is TRBV11-3 and J is TRBJ1-6; D gene unclear. With 3 bases removed from V and 5 bases from J, the gap between germline ends came to 5 bases. The CDR3 runs 13 residues. Germline V gene sequence: CDR1 SGHNT, CDR2 YENEEA.

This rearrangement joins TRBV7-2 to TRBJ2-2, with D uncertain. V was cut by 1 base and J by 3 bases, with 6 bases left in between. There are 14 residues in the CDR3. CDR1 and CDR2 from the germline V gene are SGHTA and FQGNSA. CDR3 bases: TGTGCCAGCAGCTTAGGGTTCTACACCGGGGAGCTGTTTTTT. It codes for CASSLGFYTGELFF.

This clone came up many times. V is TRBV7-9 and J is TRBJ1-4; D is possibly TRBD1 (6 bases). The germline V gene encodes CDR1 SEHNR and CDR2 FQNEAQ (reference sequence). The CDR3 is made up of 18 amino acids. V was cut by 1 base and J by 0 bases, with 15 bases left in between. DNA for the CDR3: TGTGCCAGCAGCTTAGACGTCGGACAGTTTGCAACTAATGAAAAACTGTTTTTT. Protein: CASSLDVGQFATNEKLFF. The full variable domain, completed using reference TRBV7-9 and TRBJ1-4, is DTGVSQNPRHKITKRGQNVTFRCDPISEHNRLYWYRQTLGQGPEFLTYFQNEAQLEKSRLLSDRFSAERPKGSFSTLEIQRTEQGDSAMYLCASSLDVGQFATNEKLFFGSGTQLSVL.